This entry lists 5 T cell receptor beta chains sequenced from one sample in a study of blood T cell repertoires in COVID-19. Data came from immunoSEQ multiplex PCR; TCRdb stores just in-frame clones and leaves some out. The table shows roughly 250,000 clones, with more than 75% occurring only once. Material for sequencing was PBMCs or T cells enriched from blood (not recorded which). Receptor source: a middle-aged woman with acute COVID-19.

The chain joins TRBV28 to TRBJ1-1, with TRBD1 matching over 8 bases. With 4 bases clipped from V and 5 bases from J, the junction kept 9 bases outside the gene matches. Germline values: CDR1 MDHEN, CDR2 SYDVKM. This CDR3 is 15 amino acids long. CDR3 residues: CASSSLRGRGTEAFF. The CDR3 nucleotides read TGTGCCAGCAGTTCCCTCAGGGGGCGCGGAACTGAAGCTTTCTTT.

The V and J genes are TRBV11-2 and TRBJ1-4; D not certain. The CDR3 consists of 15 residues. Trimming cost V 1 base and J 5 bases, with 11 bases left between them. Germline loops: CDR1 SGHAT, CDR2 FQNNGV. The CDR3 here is CASSLVRGPNEKLFF. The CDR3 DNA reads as TGTGCCAGCAGCTTAGTTCGAGGGCCAAATGAAAAACTGTTTTTT.

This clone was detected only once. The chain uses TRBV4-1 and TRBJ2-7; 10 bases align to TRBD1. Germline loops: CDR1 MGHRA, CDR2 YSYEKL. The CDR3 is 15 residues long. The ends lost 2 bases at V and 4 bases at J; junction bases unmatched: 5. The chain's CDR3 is CASSQRTGGMYEQYF. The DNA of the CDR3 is TGCGCCAGCAGCCAACGGACAGGGGGTATGTACGAGCAGTACTTC.

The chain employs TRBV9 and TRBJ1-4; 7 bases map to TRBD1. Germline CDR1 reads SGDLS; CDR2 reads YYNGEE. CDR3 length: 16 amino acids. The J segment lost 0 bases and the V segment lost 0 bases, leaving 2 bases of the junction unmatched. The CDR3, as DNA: TGTGCCAGCAGCGTAGGGACAGGCTCAACTAATGAAAAACTGTTTTTT. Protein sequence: CASSVGTGSTNEKLFF.

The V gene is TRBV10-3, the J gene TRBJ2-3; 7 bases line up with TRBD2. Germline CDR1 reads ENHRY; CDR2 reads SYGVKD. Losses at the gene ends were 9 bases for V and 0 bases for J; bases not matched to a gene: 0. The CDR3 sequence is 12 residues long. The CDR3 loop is CAIAGSTDTQYF. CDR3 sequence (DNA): TGTGCCATAGCGGGAAGCACAGATACGCAGTATTTT.